This T cell receptor (beta chain) was identified in a study of PD-L1 blockade in urothelial cancer. This table comes from immunoSEQ multiplex PCR, and its TCRdb copy is limited to in-frame clones, with some not included. The sample has roughly 76,000 clones; approximately 90% are singletons. This CDR3 is built from 15 residues. J gave up 0 bases and V 8 bases, and 7 bases lay outside the gene matches. Germline V gene lookup returns CDR1 MNHNS and CDR2 SASEGT. Time point: peripheral blood 6 weeks after treatment start. V is TRBV6-1 and J is TRBJ1-1; TRBD1 matches 9 bases. The specimen comprised PBMCs, sampled around atezolizumab (anti-PD-L1) treatment. This TCR came from an elderly woman with urothelial cancer. The CDR3 DNA sequence: TGTGCCAGCCTGGAACAGGGGGCGATGAACACTGAAGCTTTCTTT. Amino acids: CASLEQGAMNTEAFF.